What follows describes a single T cell receptor (beta chain). No cognate antigen has been identified for it. Base qualities are missing; no much larger clone stands one base away. This sample was taken from a study of technical replicates of blood from several donors (TCRdb year 2017). From V the trimming removes 6 bases and from J it removes 11 bases, while the gene matches leave 11 bases of the junction unaccounted for. The cysteine opens and the phenylalanine closes a CDR3 of 13 amino acids. The only DNA kept is the CDR3, 39 bases in frame from the first base. The germline V gene yields SGHDN for CDR1 and FVKESK for CDR2. Library generation was performed with the immunoSEQ multiplex PCR assay. The table was pulled from immuneACCESS by TCRdb, which kept in-frame rearrangements only. Such tables lose some clones; where checked, under half of the loss comes from unresolved V genes, and the rest has no known cause. This sample lists more than 70,000 clones; 93% were detected once. The top ten clonotypes cover 0.24% of the sample.

This TCR came from a human donor in good health. The sample was T cells isolated from PBMCs. Recombination joined TRBV14 with TRBJ1-2, with TRBD1 identical over 8 junction bases. The nucleotides are TGTGCCAGCAGTCAGGGGGCTGGGCCCTCTTACACCTTC. It translates as CASSQGAGPSYTF.